The present entry profiles one T cell receptor (beta chain) with its context. This sample was taken from a study of tumor and adjacent non-tumor tissue in lung cancer. The template was RNA from unsorted bulk tissue. Distant lung tissue was collected more than 3 cm away from the tumor edge. Trimming shortened V by 0 bases and J by 2 bases, and 8 bases separated the two germline ends. The CDR3 is made up of 14 amino acids. The germline V gene encodes CDR1 SGHRS and CDR2 YFSETQ. TCRbeta libraries were built with three rounds of nested PCR, modified from ARM-PCR. TCRdb ran MiXCR on the multiplex PCR reads and lists one entry per CDR3 protein. The sample holds roughly 70,000 distinct CDR3 sequences; 65% to 75% are singletons and the top ten take about a quarter.

The specimen was distant non-tumor lung tissue. The chain is built from TRBV5-1 and TRBJ1-1; D unresolved. This sequence originates from a woman between 45 and 60 years old with non-small cell lung cancer. For the CDR3, the DNA is TGCGCCAGCAGCTTGGTCCCAGAAAACACTGAAGCTTTCTTT. This codes for CASSLVPENTEAFF.